The 12 T cell receptor beta chains given below trace back to one sample, sequenced in a study of shared T cell receptors in the human thymus. TCRdb's copy holds only in-frame clones and misses some; the assay was immunoSEQ multiplex PCR. In the table there are 540,000 or so clones, approximately 78% of which are singletons. These records were also assigned to another study, of human thymus T cells.

Material for sequencing was thymocytes. The source of these receptors is a boy in the first two years of life with a congenital heart defect.

The V gene is TRBV14, the J gene TRBJ1-1; unclear D gene. Germline CDR1 SGHDN, CDR2 FVKESK. V lost 3 bases to trimming and J lost 4 bases, with 12 bases between them. The CDR3 runs to 14 residues. The CDR3 spells CASSQGRQGTEAFF. The CDR3 bases are TGTGCCAGCAGCCAGGGCCGGCAAGGCACTGAAGCTTTCTTT.

The genes are TRBV7-2 and TRBJ2-2; possible D gene TRBD1, 7 bases. The CDR3 loop spans 16 amino acids. V shed 4 bases and J shed 2 bases, with 14 bases lying between them. CDR1 SGHTA and CDR2 FQGNSA come from the germline V gene. The CDR3 protein is CASSSPQGGNTGELFF. DNA for the CDR3: TGTGCCAGCAGCTCCCCTCAGGGGGGTAACACCGGGGAGCTGTTTTTT. The complete variable domain, with remaining parts taken from reference TRBV7-2 and TRBJ2-2, reads GAGVSQSPSNKVTEKGKDVELRCDPISGHTALYWYRQSLGQGLEFLIYFQGNSAPDKSGLPSDRFSAERTGGSVSTLTIQRTQQEDSAVYLCASSSPQGGNTGELFFGEGSRLTVL.

This rearrangement joins TRBV13 to TRBJ2-5; unclear D gene. This CDR3 contains 12 residues. V lost 5 bases to trimming and J lost 7 bases, with 11 bases between them. CDR1 PRHDT and CDR2 FYEKMQ come from the germline V gene (reference sequence). CDR3 DNA sequence: TGTGCCAGCAGCCGGCGGCCCACGACCCAGTACTTC. Translation: CASSRRPTTQYF.

V usage is TRBV28 and J usage is TRBJ2-4; the match to TRBD2 covers 10 bases. V was clipped by 6 bases and J by 9 bases; unmatched bases: 14. This CDR3 comprises 16 residues. Germline V lookup: CDR1 MDHEN, CDR2 SYDVKM. The CDR3 region is CASSQSGRAFKGIQYF. The CDR3 DNA reads TGTGCCAGCAGCCAAAGCGGGAGGGCCTTCAAAGGCATTCAGTACTTC.

The V gene is TRBV6-5, the J gene TRBJ1-1; the match to TRBD1 covers 7 bases. Trimming took 6 bases from V and 10 from J; bases not matched to a gene: 5. The CDR3 has 11 amino acids. Germline V gene sequence: CDR1 MNHEY, CDR2 SVGAGI. The CDR3 is CASRSRQGAFF. The CDR3 bases are TGTGCCAGCAGATCGAGACAGGGAGCTTTCTTT.

This clone was observed a single time. This chain joins TRBV6-5 and TRBJ1-1; tentative D call: TRBD1 (5 bases). V was cut by 6 bases and J by 8 bases, with 16 bases left in between. Per germline, CDR1 MNHEY and CDR2 SVGAGI. The CDR3 consists of 13 residues. CDR3 loop: CASSGPGLGEAFF. The CDR3, as DNA: TGTGCCAGCAGCGGCCCAGGGTTAGGAGAAGCTTTCTTT.

The chain joins TRBV9 to TRBJ2-2; 9 bases match TRBD1. The CDR3 has 16 amino acids. CDR1 is SGDLS, CDR2 YYNGEE, per germline. Losses at the gene ends were 3 bases for V and 10 bases for J; bases not matched to a gene: 13. CDR3 coding DNA: TGTGCCAGCAGCGGGGGCCGGGACAGGGAGGCGACGGAGCTGTTTTTT. Translated, it gives CASSGGRDREATELFF.

The genes are TRBV5-6 and TRBJ2-1; perhaps TRBD2 as D (7 bases). V was trimmed by 5 bases and J by 6 bases, leaving 18 bases between them. This CDR3 contains 15 residues. Germline loops: CDR1 SGHDT, CDR2 YYEEEE. In DNA, the CDR3 is TGTGCCAGCAGAATGGGGGGGCCCGACACCAATGAGCAGTTCTTC. It encodes CASRMGGPDTNEQFF.

In its sample, this clone was seen a few times. The chain couples TRBV20-1 to TRBJ2-7; D may be TRBD1 (6 bases). The CDR3 extends over 10 amino acids. V shed 4 bases and J shed 6 bases, with 7 bases lying between them. Germline CDR1 is DFQATT and CDR2 is SNEGSKA (reference sequence). CDR3 DNA: TGCAGTGCTACAGGGGTCGAGCAGTACTTC. Translation: CSATGVEQYF.

This clone was seen a few times. V gene TRBV5-6 combines with J gene TRBJ1-2, with D possibly TRBD1 on 6 matching bases. The germline V gene has CDR1 SGHDT and CDR2 YYEEEE. The CDR3 totals 14 residues. The V end was cut by 5 bases, the J end by 2 bases, with 13 bases between. The CDR3 here is CASSSLGANYGYTF. Written as DNA, the CDR3 is TGTGCCAGCAGTTCCTTGGGGGCCAACTATGGCTACACCTTC.

The gene calls are TRBV10-2 and TRBJ1-2; 9 nucleotides line up with TRBD1. The CDR3 has 16 amino acids. V lost 6 bases and J lost 0; bases outside the gene matches: 8. The germline V gene has CDR1 WSHSY and CDR2 SAAADI. The DNA of the CDR3 is TGCGCCAGCAGAGGGACAGGGAGGGGTTCTAACTATGGCTACACCTTC. Amino acids: CASRGTGRGSNYGYTF.

This clone appeared a few times. The chain links TRBV19 to TRBJ1-4, with TRBD1 identical over 10 bases. The CDR3 extends over 17 amino acids. Per germline, CDR1 LNHDA and CDR2 SQIVND (reference sequence). V lost 5 bases, J lost 7 bases, and 13 bases stayed unmatched. CDR3 residues: CASSLRGTRDRGEKLFF. DNA for the CDR3: TGTGCCAGTAGTTTACGAGGGACCCGGGACAGGGGTGAAAAACTGTTTTTT.